This passage covers 26 T cell receptor beta chains from one sample sequenced in a study of patients and donors after allogeneic stem cell transplantation. TCRdb passed the RT-PCR reads through MiXCR, listing each CDR3 protein once. Of 150,000 or so distinct CDR3 sequences listed, approximately 25% are singletons. The material sequenced was blood, either unsorted or a sorted T cell fraction (not recorded which). The receptors here all came from a human donor who was either an allogeneic HSCT recipient or a stem cell or donor lymphocyte infusion donor (not recorded which). It is not recorded whose cells these are; they may come from a transplant donor.

The chain combines TRBV19 with TRBJ2-2, with TRBD2 matching over 7 bases. V trimming: 5 bases; J trimming: 1 base; junction bases outside the gene matches: 4. Germline CDR1 and CDR2: LNHDA and SQIVND (reference sequence). This CDR3 spans 15 amino acids. CDR3 protein: CASSWSSGNTGELFF. CDR3 in DNA: TGTGCCAGTAGTTGGTCTAGCGGGAACACCGGGGAGCTGTTTTTT. Based on the CDR3 plus reference TRBV19 and TRBJ2-2, the full variable domain is DGGITQSPKYLFRKEGQNVTLSCEQNLNHDAMYWYRQDPGQGLRLIYYSQIVNDFQKGDIAEGYSVSREKKESFPLTVTSAQKNPTAFYLCASSWSSGNTGELFFGEGSRLTVL.

The chain links TRBV12-3 or TRBV12-4 to TRBJ2-1; TRBD2 aligns across 10 bases. The CDR3 covers 14 residues. The trim removed 7 bases at V and 8 bases at J, leaving 8 bases unmatched. The CDR3 sequence: CASKERGGIDEQFF. DNA of the CDR3: TGTGCCAGCAAGGAGCGGGGGGGGATCGATGAGCAGTTCTTC.

This clonotype was counted a few times. This rearrangement joins TRBV7-9 to TRBJ2-3; D might be TRBD1 (5 bases). In germline, CDR1 is SEHNR, CDR2 FQNEAQ (reference sequence). The V end lost 1 base, the J end lost 6 bases, and 11 bases lay between the germline ends. This CDR3 is 14 amino acids long. Here the CDR3 reads CASSLVWGQDTQYF. The DNA for the CDR3 is TGTGCCAGCAGCTTAGTTTGGGGCCAGGATACGCAGTATTTT.

The genes are TRBV29-1 and TRBJ1-2; D might be TRBD1 (6 bases). Trimming stripped 6 bases from V and 4 bases from J, with 9 bases between. CDR3 length: 11 residues. The V gene's germline CDR1 is SQVTM and CDR2 ANQGSEA. The CDR3, as DNA: TGCAGCGTCGGGGACATCTATGGCTACACCTTC. Protein: CSVGDIYGYTF.

CDR3 region: CASSFAGSSYNEQFF. In nucleotides, the CDR3 is TGTGCCAGCAGTTTCGCGGGTAGCTCCTACAATGAGCAGTTCTTC. This chain uses TRBV12-3 or TRBV12-4 with TRBJ2-1; possible D gene TRBD2, 5 bases. V was cut by 3 bases and J by 0 bases, with 9 bases left in between. The CDR3 runs 15 residues.

This clonotype was picked up a small number of times. The gene calls are TRBV6-2 or TRBV6-3 and TRBJ1-2; D gene ambiguous. Per germline, CDR1 MNHEY and CDR2 SVGEGT. There are 15 residues in the CDR3. The ends were cut back, 7 bases at V and 5 bases at J, with 20 bases in the middle. The CDR3 bases are TGTGCCAGCACCGCGACACCCTGGCCTGCATATGGCTACACCTTC. Translating gives CASTATPWPAYGYTF.

Turning to this clonotype: A much more abundant neighbour one base away suggests this may be a read error. This chain uses TRBV4-1 with TRBJ1-5, with D unresolved. Trimming shortened V by 0 bases and J by 6 bases, and 9 bases separated the two germline ends. The CDR3 length is 14 residues. The germline V gene has CDR1 MGHRA and CDR2 YSYEKL. As DNA, the CDR3 is TGCGCCAGCAGCCAAGATAGGTCGCGTCAGCCCCAGCATTTT. Protein sequence: CASSQDRSRQPQHF.

CDR3 bases: TGCGCCAGCAGCTTACTTACGACTAGCGGGGGAGCAGATACGCAGTATTTT. Encoded protein: CASSLLTTSGGADTQYF. The chain is built from TRBV5-1 and TRBJ2-3; 12 bases fit TRBD2. The CDR3 totals 17 residues. The V and J ends lost 2 bases and 4 bases, in that order; junction bases with no gene match: 8. Germline CDR1 reads SGHRS; CDR2 reads YFSETQ.

The V and J genes are TRBV6-5 and TRBJ1-2, with D perhaps matching TRBD1 (6 bases). With 2 bases removed from V and 8 bases from J, the gap between germline ends came to 21 bases. Germline V gives CDR1 MNHEY, CDR2 SVGAGI. The CDR3 has 16 residues. CDR3 nucleotides: TGTGCCAGCAGTTACAACCCGGCGCAGGGGTTTTGGGGCTACACCTTC. It translates to CASSYNPAQGFWGYTF.

The rearrangement links TRBV5-1 to TRBJ1-2, with 7 bases lining up with TRBD1. The germline V gene encodes CDR1 SGHRS and CDR2 YFSETQ. There are 14 residues in the CDR3. V was clipped by 4 bases and J by 3 bases; unmatched bases: 6. Here the CDR3 DNA reads TGCGCCAGCAGCCCAGGGGGAACTGACTATGGCTACACCTTC. Translating it yields CASSPGGTDYGYTF.

This clonotype came up a few times. The V and J genes are TRBV12-3 or TRBV12-4 and TRBJ2-2, with a possible D match to TRBD2 (5 bases). Deletions cut 3 bases from V and 7 bases from J, with 12 bases between. There are 14 residues in the CDR3. In DNA form, the CDR3 reads TGTGCCAGCAGTTTGCTTTACGGGGACGGGGAGCTGTTTTTT. Encoded protein: CASSLLYGDGELFF.

The chain is built from TRBV6-6 and TRBJ2-3, with no clear D. CDR3 length: 12 residues. The ends were cut back, 6 bases at V and 3 bases at J, with 7 bases in the middle. Per germline, CDR1 MNHNY and CDR2 SVGAGI (reference sequence). CDR3 residues: CASRWTTDTQYF. The CDR3 DNA is TGTGCCAGCAGGTGGACGACAGATACGCAGTATTTT.

The chain recombines TRBV7-9 with TRBJ2-1, with TRBD2 matching over 11 bases. V shed 0 bases, J shed 6 bases, and the junction held 16 bases outside the gene matches. Per germline, CDR1 SEHNR and CDR2 FQNEAQ (reference sequence). The CDR3 has 20 residues. CDR3 sequence: CASSLALPYGTSGRANEQFF. In DNA, the CDR3 is TGTGCCAGCAGCTTAGCCTTACCGTACGGGACTAGCGGACGGGCCAATGAGCAGTTCTTC. Full variable domain (rest looked up from reference TRBV7-9 and TRBJ2-1): DTGVSQNPRHKITKRGQNVTFRCDPISEHNRLYWYRQTLGQGPEFLTYFQNEAQLEKSRLLSDRFSAERPKGSFSTLEIQRTEQGDSAMYLCASSLALPYGTSGRANEQFFGPGTRLTVL.

This chain joins TRBV5-1 and TRBJ2-7, with TRBD1 matching over 11 bases. The CDR3 totals 14 residues. Germline lookup yields CDR1 SGHRS and CDR2 YFSETQ. The V segment lost 0 bases and the J segment 6 bases; nucleotides outside the gene matches: 2. The CDR3 nucleotides read TGCGCCAGCAGCTTGGGGACAGGGGGCTCCGAGCAGTACTTC. Protein: CASSLGTGGSEQYF.

This rearrangement joins TRBV7-9 to TRBJ2-5; a weak D match, TRBD1 (6 bases). Per the germline V gene, CDR1 is SEHNR and CDR2 is FQNEAQ (reference sequence). This CDR3 is built from 18 residues. Trimming took off 5 bases at V and 0 bases at J, with 22 bases between the two ends. Written as DNA, the CDR3 is TGTGCCAGCAGCCCCGCTTTTGGACAACAGGGATACCAAGAGACCCAGTACTTC. Encoded protein: CASSPAFGQQGYQETQYF.

The chain has TRBV6-6 and TRBJ2-3, with 10 bases identical to TRBD2. The CDR3 is 16 residues long. CDR1 and CDR2 from the germline V gene are MNHNY and SVGAGI (reference sequence). With 4 bases clipped from V and 1 base from J, the junction kept 5 bases outside the gene matches. The DNA of the CDR3 is TGTGCCAGCAGTTTAGCGGGGGGCCTGGGCACAGATACGCAGTATTTT. Its translation: CASSLAGGLGTDTQYF.

This chain joins TRBV20-1 and TRBJ1-3, with D hard to call. From germline, CDR1 is DFQATT and CDR2 SNEGSKA (reference sequence). The CDR3 contains 13 residues. V lost 6 bases, J lost 5 bases, and 14 bases lay in between. The CDR3 loop reads CSALGEDRNTIYF. Written as DNA, the CDR3 is TGCAGTGCGCTCGGCGAGGATCGAAACACCATATATTTT.

This clonotype appeared a few times. J is TRBJ2-7 and V is TRBV20-1, with TRBD2 matching 10 bases. Germline V gives CDR1 DFQATT, CDR2 SNEGSKA (reference sequence). The CDR3 spans 14 residues. J lost 0 bases, V lost 6 bases, and 5 bases had no gene match. The CDR3 reads CSAHTSGDSYEQYF. The CDR3 DNA follows: TGCAGTGCCCATACTAGCGGGGACTCCTACGAGCAGTACTTC.

This clonotype has at least ten counts. The gene calls are TRBV11-3 and TRBJ2-1; no firm D call. The CDR3 is 17 residues long. Germline V gene sequence: CDR1 SGHNT, CDR2 YENEEA. V lost 0 bases, J lost 0 bases, and 12 bases lay in between. The CDR3 DNA reads as TGTGCCAGCAGCTTAGATAGGTCGGCCAGCTCCTACAATGAGCAGTTCTTC. Encoded protein: CASSLDRSASSYNEQFF. The entire variable domain, with the rest obtained from reference TRBV11-3 and TRBJ2-1, is as follows: EAGVVQSPRYKIIEKKQPVAFWCNPISGHNTLYWYLQNLGQGPELLIRYENEEAVDDSQLPKDRFSAERLKGVDSTLKIQPAELGDSAVYLCASSLDRSASSYNEQFFGPGTRLTVL.

This clonotype showed up just a few times. The chain has TRBV29-1 and TRBJ1-1, with TRBD1 as a possible D gene (5 bases). Trimming removed 4 bases from V and 5 bases from J, with 11 bases in between. The CDR3 covers 12 residues. CDR1 is SQVTM, CDR2 ANQGSEA, per germline. The CDR3 nucleotides are TGCAGCGTTGGCTATGGGGGTACTGAAGCTTTCTTT. It codes for CSVGYGGTEAFF. The full variable domain, completed using reference TRBV29-1 and TRBJ1-1, is SAVISQKPSRDICQRGTSLTIQCQVDSQVTMMFWYRQQPGQSLTLIATANQGSEATYESGFVIDKFPISRPNLTFSTLTVSNMSPEDSSIYLCSVGYGGTEAFFGQGTRLTVV.

The chain has TRBV15 and TRBJ2-1; unclear D gene. CDR1 is LNHNV, CDR2 YYDKDF, per germline (reference sequence). The ends were cut back, 0 bases at V and 0 bases at J, with 9 bases in the middle. The CDR3 runs 16 residues. CDR3 sequence reads: CATSRDPGNSYNEQFF. The DNA for the CDR3 is TGTGCCACCAGCAGAGATCCTGGCAACTCCTACAATGAGCAGTTCTTC.

The chain joins TRBV29-1 to TRBJ2-2, with no clear D. Between the trimmed V and J ends, which lost 8 bases and 1 base, there was a span of 8 bases. Looked up from germline, CDR1 is SQVTM and CDR2 is ANQGSEA. The CDR3 has 12 residues. The CDR3 sequence is CSHPGNTGELFF. CDR3 DNA: TGCAGCCACCCGGGGAACACCGGGGAGCTGTTTTTT.

This clonotype came up a few times. Here the CDR3 DNA reads TGTGCCAGCTCCCCAAGATCGACAGGGTGGAGCACTGAAGCTTTCTTT. It codes for CASSPRSTGWSTEAFF. This sequence joins TRBV18 and TRBJ1-1; 7 nucleotides align to TRBD1. V was clipped by 6 bases and J by 4 bases; unmatched bases: 14. This CDR3 has 16 residues. Germline loops: CDR1 KGHSH, CDR2 LQKENI.

The gene calls are TRBV7-9 and TRBJ1-2; D uncertain. Germline lookup yields CDR1 SEHNR and CDR2 FQNEAQ (reference sequence). V was clipped by 2 bases and J by 7 bases, with 8 bases between them. The CDR3 has 12 amino acids. Here the CDR3 reads CASSLSAGGYTF. The CDR3 DNA reads TGTGCCAGCAGCTTATCTGCGGGTGGCTACACCTTC.

The chain recombines TRBV4-1 with TRBJ1-6; D possibly corresponds to TRBD1 (5 bases). This CDR3 has 16 residues. The germline V and J ends were trimmed by 4 bases and 7 bases, with 17 bases remaining between them. The germline CDR1 and CDR2 sequences are MGHRA and YSYEKL. The CDR3 DNA reads as TGCGCCAGCAGCCCCCTCGGGGCAGGTGGGAATTCACCCCTCCACTTT. Translation: CASSPLGAGGNSPLHF.

V gene TRBV20-1 combines with J gene TRBJ1-1, with D unresolved. Per germline, CDR1 DFQATT and CDR2 SNEGSKA (reference sequence). The germline V and J ends were trimmed by 2 bases and 1 base, with 8 bases remaining between them. The CDR3 is made up of 13 amino acids. CDR3 nucleotides: TGCAGTGCTAGACGTCAGGAGAACACTGAAGCTTTCTTT. It specifies CSARRQENTEAFF.